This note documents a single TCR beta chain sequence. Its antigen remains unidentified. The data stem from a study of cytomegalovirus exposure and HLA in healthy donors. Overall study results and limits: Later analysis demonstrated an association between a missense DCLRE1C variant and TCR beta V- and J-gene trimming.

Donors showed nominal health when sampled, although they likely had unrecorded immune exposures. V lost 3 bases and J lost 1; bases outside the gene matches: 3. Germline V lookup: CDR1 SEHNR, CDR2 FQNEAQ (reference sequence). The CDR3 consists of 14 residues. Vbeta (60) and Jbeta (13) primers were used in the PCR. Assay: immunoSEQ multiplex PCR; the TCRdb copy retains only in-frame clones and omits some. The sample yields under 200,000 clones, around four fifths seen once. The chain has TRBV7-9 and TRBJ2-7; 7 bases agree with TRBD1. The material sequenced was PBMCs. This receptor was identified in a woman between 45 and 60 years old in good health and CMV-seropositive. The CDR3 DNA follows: TGTGCCAGCAGCTTGGACAGGACTTCCTACGAGCAGTACTTC. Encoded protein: CASSLDRTSYEQYF.